This T cell receptor beta chain was profiled in a study of blood T cell repertoires in COVID-19. Overall study context: Sources were T cells, B-cell-depleted T cells, or PBMCs; the material itself was cDNA or gDNA.

Germline V CDR1 and CDR2: SEHNR, FQNEAQ (reference sequence). Trimming cost V 4 bases and J 2 bases; bases outside gene matches: 9. The CDR3 is 17 amino acids. Original analysis: Scientists estimated how many nucleated cells there were by amplifying reference gene primers. Sequencing was performed with immunoSEQ multiplex PCR; in TCRdb, only in-frame clones are kept and a portion is missing. V and J calls and clone size are as listed in that table; D and trimming were resolved from the DNA. The sample has over 250,000 clones, around 90% seen once. The source material was peripheral blood. The clonotype comes from a woman aged 25 to 39 with acute or convalescent COVID-19. The chain couples TRBV7-9 to TRBJ2-5; TRBD2 matches at 11 bases. Here the CDR3 reads CASSSSSSGRRQETQYF. The CDR3 DNA is TGTGCCAGCAGCTCCTCCTCTAGCGGGAGGAGGCAAGAGACCCAGTACTTC.